The 29 T cell receptor beta chains listed next were all sequenced from one sample in a study of shared clonotypes between healthy human individuals. Profiling relied on immunoSEQ multiplex PCR, and the TCRdb table lists in-frame clones only, not all of them. The data contain 2 million to 2.5 million clones, 80% to 95% of them singletons. The sequencing input was naive CD4+ T cells from PBMCs. As to subset: CD45RA+ positively selected. The receptors shown here come from a man between 18 and 29 years old in good health. Some clones in this sample may be carry-over from other donors' samples.

This clone was observed a single time. This chain joins TRBV6-6 and TRBJ2-5; 8 bases fit TRBD2. This CDR3 is built from 14 residues. J gave up 8 bases and V 8 bases, and 13 bases lay outside the gene matches. Germline V lookup: CDR1 MNHNY, CDR2 SVGAGI (reference sequence). Written as DNA, the CDR3 is TGTGCCAGCTGTCAAGGCGGGGGGAAGAGAACCCAGTACTTC. It encodes CASCQGGGKRTQYF.

The chain links TRBV28 to TRBJ1-1, with 10 nucleotides matching TRBD1. V trimming: 5 bases; J trimming: 5 bases; junction bases outside the gene matches: 8. From germline, CDR1 is MDHEN and CDR2 SYDVKM. This CDR3 region has 15 residues. CDR3 sequence: CASSTPGQGGTEAFF. Written as DNA, the CDR3 is TGTGCCAGCAGTACCCCAGGACAGGGGGGAACTGAAGCTTTCTTT.

The rearrangement joins TRBV30 to TRBJ2-7, with a weak D call TRBD1 (6 bases). Germline lookup yields CDR1 GTSNPN and CDR2 SVGIG (reference sequence). V was clipped by 2 bases and J by 3 bases, with 14 bases between them. The CDR3 totals 14 residues. In DNA, the CDR3 is TGTGCCTGGAGTACTTACAGGGAGAACTACGAGCAGTACTTC. This gives the protein CAWSTYRENYEQYF.

As for this clone: The same CDR3 is also encoded by other DNA sequences in this sample. The V call is TRBV28, the J call TRBJ1-1; D call uncertain. V was shortened by 7 bases and J by 4 bases, with 7 bases between the two germline ends. CDR3 length equals 11 residues. Germline assignment: CDR1 MDHEN and CDR2 SYDVKM. The CDR3 protein is CASTRGTEAFF. The CDR3, as DNA: TGTGCCAGCACCCGGGGCACTGAAGCTTTCTTT.

The chain has TRBV5-4 and TRBJ1-2; possibly TRBD1 for D (6 bases). Germline values: CDR1 SGHNT, CDR2 YYREEE (reference sequence). This CDR3 has 16 amino acids. Trimming pared 4 bases from V and 2 bases from J, leaving 18 bases between. The CDR3 sequence: CASSLRGSRSNYGYTF. As DNA, the CDR3 is TGTGCCAGCAGCCTGAGGGGGTCAAGGTCCAACTATGGCTACACCTTC.

The chain uses TRBV7-9 and TRBJ2-1; a weak D match, TRBD1 (6 bases). The V and J ends lost 7 bases and 3 bases respectively, with 16 bases between them. The germline V gene has CDR1 SEHNR and CDR2 FQNEAQ (reference sequence). The CDR3 covers 15 residues. CDR3 sequence reads: CASTTAGAGYNEQFF. The CDR3 DNA follows: TGTGCCAGCACCACCGCAGGGGCGGGCTACAATGAGCAGTTCTTC.

The chain links TRBV29-1 to TRBJ2-1; possible D gene TRBD2, 6 bases. Germline CDR1 is SQVTM and CDR2 is ANQGSEA. Trimming took 2 bases from V and 2 from J, leaving 10 bases between them. CDR3 size: 14 residues. Here the CDR3 reads CSVESGVPYNEQFF. CDR3 coding DNA: TGCAGCGTTGAATCGGGGGTACCCTACAATGAGCAGTTCTTC.

The chain recombines TRBV28 with TRBJ2-3; 7 bases line up with TRBD1. V lost 2 bases, J lost 4 bases, and 6 bases stayed unmatched. The germline gives CDR1 MDHEN, CDR2 SYDVKM. The CDR3 contains 15 residues. The CDR3 here is CASSLNRGGADTQYF. The CDR3 DNA follows: TGTGCCAGCAGTTTAAACCGAGGGGGCGCAGATACGCAGTATTTT.

Of note for this clone: The same CDR3 can be traced to other DNA sequences in this sample. The chain is built from TRBV5-1 and TRBJ1-3; D not resolved. The germline CDR1 and CDR2 sequences are SGHRS and YFSETQ. The CDR3 consists of 15 residues. The ends were cut back, 0 bases at V and 0 bases at J, with 7 bases in the middle. The CDR3, as DNA: TGCGCCAGCAGCTTGGTGGGCAACTCTGGAAACACCATATATTTT. Protein sequence: CASSLVGNSGNTIYF.

This sequence joins TRBV28 and TRBJ1-1; tentatively, D is TRBD1 (5 bases). Germline-derived CDR1 and CDR2 are MDHEN and SYDVKM. The CDR3 has 13 residues. Trimming took 7 bases from V and 8 from J, leaving 17 bases between them. The CDR3 region is CASTSGGRTEAFF. The CDR3 DNA sequence: TGTGCCAGCACCTCGGGGGGGAGAACCGAAGCTTTCTTT.

The rearrangement joins TRBV5-4 to TRBJ2-2; D is unclear. CDR1 and CDR2 (germline): SGHNT, YYREEE (reference sequence). The CDR3 runs to 15 residues. Between the trimmed V and J ends, which lost 2 bases and 1 base, there was a span of 9 bases. The CDR3 reads CASSFGTGNTGELFF. The CDR3 DNA sequence: TGTGCCAGCAGCTTCGGTACCGGGAACACCGGGGAGCTGTTTTTT. Based on the CDR3 plus reference TRBV5-4 and TRBJ2-2, the full variable domain is ETGVTQSPTHLIKTRGQQVTLRCSSQSGHNTVSWYQQALGQGPQFIFQYYREEENGRGNFPPRFSGLQFPNYSSELNVNALELDDSALYLCASSFGTGNTGELFFGEGSRLTVL.

The chain joins TRBV7-8 to TRBJ2-7; D may be TRBD1 or TRBD2 (5 bases each). Per germline, CDR1 SGHVS and CDR2 FQNEAQ. V lost 2 bases and J 3 bases, leaving 17 bases between the germline ends. The CDR3 is 16 amino acids. This CDR3 reads CASSLRDQARYYEQYF. CDR3 sequence (DNA): TGTGCCAGCAGCTTAAGGGACCAAGCGCGCTACTACGAGCAGTACTTC.

The chain links TRBV18 to TRBJ1-5; D remains unclear. CDR3 length: 13 amino acids. CDR1 and CDR2 (germline): KGHSH, LQKENI. The V end lost 8 bases, the J end lost 5 bases, and 13 bases lay between the germline ends. CDR3 coding DNA: TGTGCCAGCGCGATTGGGCGGGATCAGCCCCAGCATTTT. Its protein is CASAIGRDQPQHF.

This clone has only one observation. The chain joins TRBV7-6 to TRBJ2-1; 9 bases are shared with TRBD1. Germline CDR1 is SGHVS and CDR2 is FNYEAQ. Unmatched junction bases numbered 2, after V lost 5 bases and J lost 6 bases. The CDR3 has 13 amino acids. The CDR3 protein is CASSRTGVNEQFF. CDR3 nucleotides: TGTGCCAGCAGCCGGACAGGGGTCAATGAGCAGTTCTTC.

This sequence joins TRBV25-1 and TRBJ2-1, with 7 bases aligning to TRBD1. The CDR3 is made up of 11 amino acids. Unmatched junction bases numbered 3, after V lost 4 bases and J lost 12 bases. The germline gives CDR1 MGHDK, CDR2 SYGVNS. CDR3 bases: TGTGCCAGCAGTGCTCGGACAGGGCAGTTCTTC. Protein sequence: CASSARTGQFF.

About this clone: The same CDR3 is also encoded by other DNA sequences in this sample. This sequence joins TRBV5-1 and TRBJ2-1; 8 nucleotides agree with TRBD1. There are 16 residues in the CDR3. The trim removed 2 bases at V and 0 bases at J, leaving 4 bases unmatched. CDR1 is SGHRS and CDR2 is YFSETQ in the germline V gene. CDR3 amino acids: CASSLRQGSSYNEQFF. CDR3 DNA sequence: TGCGCCAGCAGCTTAAGACAGGGGAGCTCCTACAATGAGCAGTTCTTC.

Here the CDR3 DNA reads TGTGCCAGCAGCTCTAAGAGCCGACTAGCGGAAGGGGCTGATACGCAGTATTTT. Translated: CASSSKSRLAEGADTQYF. The chain joins TRBV9 to TRBJ2-3, with 9 nucleotides matching TRBD2. CDR1 and CDR2 from the germline V gene are SGDLS and YYNGEE. The junction had 18 bases not matched to a gene; V was cut back by 4 bases and J by 6 bases. CDR3 length: 18 amino acids. Looking up the rest from reference TRBV9 and TRBJ2-3 gives the full variable domain: DSGVTQTPKHLITATGQRVTLRCSPRSGDLSVYWYQQSLDQGLQFLIQYYNGEERAKGNILERFSAQQFPDLHSELNLSSLELGDSALYFCASSSKSRLAEGADTQYFGPGTRLTVL.

This clone came up once. The same CDR3 also results from other DNA sequences found in this sample. The chain links TRBV6-5 to TRBJ2-7; 9 nucleotides match TRBD1. V shed 6 bases, J shed 3 bases, and the junction held 6 bases outside the gene matches. This CDR3 has 14 residues. Germline V CDR1 and CDR2: MNHEY, SVGAGI. CDR3 in amino acids: CASRPSGQGYEQYF. Here the CDR3 DNA reads TGTGCCAGCAGGCCTTCGGGACAGGGCTACGAGCAGTACTTC.

V usage is TRBV7-3 and J usage is TRBJ1-1; D is uncertain. V was pared by 5 bases and J by 2 bases, with 9 bases between. The CDR3 covers 13 residues. Germline V gene data show CDR1 as SGHTA and CDR2 as FQGTGA. The CDR3 loop is CASSGNDNTEAFF. Written as DNA, the CDR3 is TGTGCCAGCAGCGGGAACGATAACACTGAAGCTTTCTTT.

This clone was found once. This chain uses TRBV28 with TRBJ2-3; TRBD2 matches at 10 bases. Germline trimming cut 2 bases from V and 2 bases from J; bases unmatched to any gene: 4. From germline, CDR1 is MDHEN and CDR2 SYDVKM. The CDR3 consists of 16 residues. CDR3: CASSLRLAGPTDTQYF. The DNA for the CDR3 is TGTGCCAGCAGTTTAAGACTAGCGGGCCCCACAGATACGCAGTATTTT.

The chain employs TRBV18 and TRBJ2-1; 11 nucleotides align to TRBD2. Germline loops: CDR1 KGHSH, CDR2 LQKENI. V shed 3 bases, J shed 10 bases, and the junction held 8 bases outside the gene matches. This CDR3 comprises 15 residues. CDR3 in DNA: TGTGCCAGCTCACCGGGACTAGCGGTTGCAGGGGAGCAGTTCTTC. This sequence encodes CASSPGLAVAGEQFF.

The chain recombines TRBV7-2 with TRBJ1-3, with D uncertain. Germline CDR1 reads SGHTA; CDR2 reads FQGNSA. The V end lost 2 bases, the J end lost 0 bases, and 8 bases lay between the germline ends. The CDR3 length is 15 residues. This CDR3 is CASSLNGGSGNTIYF. The CDR3, as DNA: TGTGCCAGCAGCTTAAATGGTGGCTCTGGAAACACCATATATTTT.

This sequence joins TRBV18 and TRBJ2-7; D is uncertain. Germline V CDR1 and CDR2: KGHSH, LQKENI. The germline V and J ends were trimmed by 2 bases and 6 bases, with 11 bases remaining between them. The CDR3 sequence is 13 residues long. CDR3: CASSPVPSSEQYF. In nucleotides, the CDR3 is TGTGCCAGCTCACCAGTACCCTCAAGCGAGCAGTACTTC. Full variable domain (outside the CDR3, taken from reference TRBV18 and TRBJ2-7): NAGVMQNPRHLVRRRGQEARLRCSPMKGHSHVYWYRQLPEEGLKFMVYLQKENIIDESGMPKERFSAEFPKEGPSILRIQQVVRGDSAAYFCASSPVPSSEQYFGPGTRLTVT.

The chain couples TRBV5-4 to TRBJ1-1; D remains ambiguous. V lost 4 bases to trimming and J lost 1 base, with 11 bases between them. In germline, CDR1 is SGHNT, CDR2 YYREEE (reference sequence). The CDR3 has 14 amino acids. The DNA of the CDR3 is TGTGCCAGCAGCCTGCGGGTTACGAACACTGAAGCTTTCTTT. The encoded protein is CASSLRVTNTEAFF. Supplemented by reference TRBV5-4 and TRBJ1-1, the full variable domain reads ETGVTQSPTHLIKTRGQQVTLRCSSQSGHNTVSWYQQALGQGPQFIFQYYREEENGRGNFPPRFSGLQFPNYSSELNVNALELDDSALYLCASSLRVTNTEAFFGQGTRLTVV.

The chain recombines TRBV7-9 with TRBJ1-1; D remains unclear. The CDR3 covers 13 residues. Germline V gives CDR1 SEHNR, CDR2 FQNEAQ (reference sequence). V lost 4 bases and J 1 base, leaving 7 bases between the germline ends. In DNA, the CDR3 is TGTGCCAGCAGCTCCAACAGGAACACTGAAGCTTTCTTT. Amino acid sequence: CASSSNRNTEAFF.

V gene TRBV10-3 combines with J gene TRBJ1-1, with a weak D call TRBD1 (5 bases). CDR3 length: 11 amino acids. Germline loops: CDR1 ENHRY, CDR2 SYGVKD. The ends were cut back, 10 bases at V and 1 base at J, with 7 bases in the middle. The CDR3 nucleotides are TGTGCCACCCAGGGGAACACTGAAGCTTTCTTT. Its protein is CATQGNTEAFF.

The rearrangement links TRBV4-3 to TRBJ2-3, with 8 positions matching TRBD2. The junction had 13 bases not matched to a gene; V was cut back by 0 bases and J by 8 bases. This CDR3 comprises 17 residues. Germline CDR1 and CDR2: LGHNA and YSLEER. The CDR3 nucleotides read TGCGCCAGCAGCCAAGAATTGACACTAGCGGCAACGTTTACGCAGTATTTT. Translating gives CASSQELTLAATFTQYF.

This clone was picked up one time. The CDR3 here is CASSEAQKFFRLAGATDTQYF. The CDR3 DNA sequence: TGTGCCAGCAGTGAAGCGCAGAAGTTTTTCAGACTAGCGGGAGCCACAGATACGCAGTATTTT. The chain couples TRBV2 to TRBJ2-3, with TRBD2 matching over 12 bases. There are 21 residues in the CDR3. Germline V gives CDR1 SNHLY, CDR2 FYNNEI. V lost 0 bases and J lost 2; bases outside the gene matches: 15.

The V and J genes are TRBV28 and TRBJ1-2; the match to TRBD1 covers 7 bases. After removal of 3 bases from V and 3 bases from J, the junction contained 4 bases not matched to a gene. The CDR3 totals 14 residues. CDR1 and CDR2 (germline): MDHEN, SYDVKM. As DNA, the CDR3 is TGTGCCAGCAGTTTTCAGGGGGATTACTATGGCTACACCTTC. Protein product: CASSFQGDYYGYTF.